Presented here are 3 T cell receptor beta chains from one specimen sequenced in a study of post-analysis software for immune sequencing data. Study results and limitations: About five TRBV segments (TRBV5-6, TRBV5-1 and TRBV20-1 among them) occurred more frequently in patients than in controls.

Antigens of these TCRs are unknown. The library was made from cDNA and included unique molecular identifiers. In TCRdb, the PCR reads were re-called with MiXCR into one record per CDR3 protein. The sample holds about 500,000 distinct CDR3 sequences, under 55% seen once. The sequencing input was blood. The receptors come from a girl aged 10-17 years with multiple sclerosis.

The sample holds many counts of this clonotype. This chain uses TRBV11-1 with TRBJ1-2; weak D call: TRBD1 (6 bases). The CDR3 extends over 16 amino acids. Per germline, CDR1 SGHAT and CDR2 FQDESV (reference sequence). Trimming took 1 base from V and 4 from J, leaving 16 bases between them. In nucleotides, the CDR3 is TGTGCCAGCAGCTTAGGCCGGGGCCTGGACAGCTATGGCTACACCTTC. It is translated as CASSLGRGLDSYGYTF. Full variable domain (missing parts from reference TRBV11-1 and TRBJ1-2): EAEVAQSPRYKITEKSQAVAFWCDPISGHATLYWYRQILGQGPELLVQFQDESVVDDSQLPKDRFSAERLKGVDSTLKIQPAELGDSAMYLCASSLGRGLDSYGYTFGSGTRLTVV.

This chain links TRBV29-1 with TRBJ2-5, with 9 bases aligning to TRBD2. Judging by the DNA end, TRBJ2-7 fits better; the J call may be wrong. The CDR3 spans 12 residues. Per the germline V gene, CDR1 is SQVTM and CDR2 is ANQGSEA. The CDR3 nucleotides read TGCAGCGCCCTAGCGGGACCATACGAGCAGTACTTC. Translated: CSALAGPYEQYF.

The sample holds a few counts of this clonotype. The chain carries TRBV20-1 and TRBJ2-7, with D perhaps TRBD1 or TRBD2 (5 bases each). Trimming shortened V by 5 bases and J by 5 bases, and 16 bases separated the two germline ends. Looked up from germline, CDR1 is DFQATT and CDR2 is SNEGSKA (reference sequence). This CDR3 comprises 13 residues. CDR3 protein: CSASHGGYDEQYF. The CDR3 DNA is TGCAGTGCTTCCCATGGGGGATACGACGAGCAGTACTTC.